Detailed here is one T cell receptor (beta chain). Its antigen is not identified. The CDR3 totals 16 residues. Germline CDR1 MGHRA, CDR2 YSYEKL. V trimming: 4 bases; J trimming: 6 bases; junction bases outside the gene matches: 12. Sequencing was performed with immunoSEQ multiplex PCR; in TCRdb, only in-frame clones are kept and a portion is missing. The sample shows some 12,000 clones, more than 75% of them seen only once. The data were obtained in a study of immune evolution from preneoplasia to lung adenocarcinoma. Patients had resection in Japan or China between about 2014 and 2017. Macro-dissection enriched premalignant or tumor cells before nucleic acid extraction. Whole-study findings and limits: Later-stage lesions appeared to have more T cells, more diversity, less clonality.

The material sequenced was FFPE tissue from an adenomatous hyperplasia lung lesion. Subset denoted: atypical adenomatous hyperplasia (AAH), lung preneoplasia. The TCR originated in a person aged 50 to 70 with lung adenocarcinoma. The genes are TRBV4-1 and TRBJ1-5; 7 nucleotides line up with TRBD1. Here the CDR3 DNA reads TGCGCCAGCAGCCTAAACTCCGGACAGGTCGCTCAGCCCCAGCATTTT. It encodes CASSLNSGQVAQPQHF.